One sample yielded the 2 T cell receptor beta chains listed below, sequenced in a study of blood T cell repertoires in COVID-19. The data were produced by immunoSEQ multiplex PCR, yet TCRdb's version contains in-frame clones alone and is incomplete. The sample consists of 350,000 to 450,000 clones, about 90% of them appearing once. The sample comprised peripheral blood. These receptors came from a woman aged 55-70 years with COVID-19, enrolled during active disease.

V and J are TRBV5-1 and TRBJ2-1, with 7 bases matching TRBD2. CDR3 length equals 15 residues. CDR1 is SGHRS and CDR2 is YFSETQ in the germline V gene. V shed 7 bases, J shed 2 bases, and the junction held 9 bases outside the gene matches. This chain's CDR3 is CASRGEGSAYNEQFF. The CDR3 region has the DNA TGCGCCAGCCGGGGGGAGGGTTCCGCCTACAATGAGCAGTTCTTC.

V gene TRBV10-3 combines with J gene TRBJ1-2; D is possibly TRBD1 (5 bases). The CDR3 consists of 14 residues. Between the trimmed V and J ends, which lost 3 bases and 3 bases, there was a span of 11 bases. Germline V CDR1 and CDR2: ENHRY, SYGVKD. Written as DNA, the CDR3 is TGTGCCATCAGTGACAGGGAGGGCTACTATGGCTACACCTTC. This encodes CAISDREGYYGYTF.